This T cell receptor beta chain is drawn from a study of T cell responses to AZD1222 COVID-19 vaccine. Study-wide results and caveats: Reports say nearly half of spike-specific TCRs go after unmutated variant regions. None of the repertoires were sampled until the peak T cell response had passed. Donors skewed white British and female; clonal diversity was possibly underestimated. Across spike, vaccine-associated CD4 TCRs were found, dominant at 160-218 and 743-854.

The J segment lost 1 base and the V segment lost 4 bases, leaving 8 bases of the junction unmatched. CDR3 length: 18 amino acids. Germline lookup yields CDR1 LGHDT and CDR2 YNNKEL (reference sequence). On this clone: The target antigen is unknown.

Sequencing was performed with immunoSEQ multiplex PCR; in TCRdb, only in-frame clones are kept and a portion is missing. The sample yields roughly 120,000 clones, less than 95% seen once. This sequence joins TRBV3-1 (or the pseudogene TRBV3-2) and TRBJ2-2, with 11 bases lining up with TRBD2. Sequenced here: peripheral blood, sampled 28 days after the second AZD1222 dose. The clonotype comes from an adult who received the AZD1222 COVID-19 vaccine. As DNA, the CDR3 is TGTGCCAGCAGCCGACTAGCGGGGCCCGAGGGGAACACCGGGGAGCTGTTTTTT. Amino acid sequence: CASSRLAGPEGNTGELFF.